The rows below give T cell receptor beta chains drawn from one sample of a study of T cell responses to AZD1222 COVID-19 vaccine. Sequencing used immunoSEQ multiplex PCR; TCRdb keeps in-frame clones, though not all of them. The sample carries about 92,000 clones, under 90% recorded once. The material sequenced was peripheral blood, taken on day 0 of AZD1222 vaccination. The receptor source for this set is an adult in good health. Each CDR3 is given with its conserved first and last residue. Fields, in order: CDR3 DNA, CDR3 protein, J gene, clone size, V gene, D gene. D genes are given only for firm matches. Expanded clones get a size class; other rows say once, few or many, or leave the size out.

CDR3 DNA: TGTGCCAGCAGCTTAGCGGCTAGCGGGCCGGTTGGGCAGTACTTC
CDR3 protein: CASSLAASGPVGQYF
J gene: TRBJ2-7
clone size: NA
V gene: TRBV7-9
D gene: TRBD2

CDR3 DNA: TGTGCCAGCTCACCAGGCACTAGCGGGATAGATGAGCAGTTCTTC
CDR3 protein: CASSPGTSGIDEQFF
J gene: TRBJ2-1
clone size: NA
V gene: TRBV18
D gene: TRBD2

CDR3 DNA: TGTGCCAGCAGCTTATCTCCAGGGGGTCTTTCCTACGAGCAGTACTTC
CDR3 protein: CASSLSPGGLSYEQYF
J gene: TRBJ2-7
clone size: NA
V gene: TRBV7-6
D gene: TRBD1

CDR3 DNA: TGCGCCAGCAGCTTACTAGCGGGCAGCTCTGGGGCCAACGTCCTGACTTTC
CDR3 protein: CASSLLAGSSGANVLTF
J gene: TRBJ2-6
clone size: NA
V gene: TRBV5-1
D gene: TRBD2

CDR3 DNA: TGTGCCAGCGGGAGCACAGATACGCAGTATTTT
CDR3 protein: CASGSTDTQYF
J gene: TRBJ2-3
clone size: NA
V gene: TRBV12-3/TRBV12-4
D gene: NA

CDR3 DNA: TGTGCTAGTGGACTTCATTCGGGCGGGGAGCTGTTTTTT
CDR3 protein: CASGLHSGGELFF
J gene: TRBJ2-2
clone size: NA
V gene: TRBV12-5
D gene: NA

CDR3 DNA: TGTGCCATCAGTGAGTCAGGCGACGATAGTGAAAAACTGTTTTTT
CDR3 protein: CAISESGDDSEKLFF
J gene: TRBJ1-4
clone size: few
V gene: TRBV10-3
D gene: NA

CDR3 DNA: TGTGCCAGCAGCTTGGGACTAGCGGGAGGATTGCGGTTCTTC
CDR3 protein: CASSLGLAGGLRFF
J gene: TRBJ2-1
clone size: once
V gene: TRBV5-8
D gene: TRBD2

CDR3 DNA: TGTGCCAGCAGCTCCTGGGGCGCCCCCTTTTACGAGCAGTACTTC
CDR3 protein: CASSSWGAPFYEQYF
J gene: TRBJ2-7
clone size: few
V gene: TRBV3-1/TRBV3-2
D gene: NA

CDR3 DNA: TGTGCCAGCAGACCTCACGGACAGGGGGCGAATCAGCCCCAGCATTTT
CDR3 protein: CASRPHGQGANQPQHF
J gene: TRBJ1-5
clone size: NA
V gene: TRBV28
D gene: TRBD1

CDR3 DNA: TGTGCCAGCAGCAAAAGACAGGGACCGATACAGGAGCAGTACTTC
CDR3 protein: CASSKRQGPIQEQYF
J gene: TRBJ2-7
clone size: few
V gene: TRBV7-2
D gene: TRBD1

CDR3 DNA: TGTGCCAGTAGTATTAGGACAGGGGCAACCGGGGAGCTGTTTTTT
CDR3 protein: CASSIRTGATGELFF
J gene: TRBJ2-2
clone size: few
V gene: TRBV19
D gene: TRBD1

CDR3 DNA: TGTGCCAGCAGCGTAGGTGAGGGGTTTGGGTCAGATACGCAGTATTTT
CDR3 protein: CASSVGEGFGSDTQYF
J gene: TRBJ2-3
clone size: NA
V gene: TRBV9
D gene: NA

CDR3 DNA: TGTGCCAGCAGAGGGACAGGGAGCTATGGCTACACCTTC
CDR3 protein: CASRGTGSYGYTF
J gene: TRBJ1-2
clone size: NA
V gene: TRBV27
D gene: TRBD1

CDR3 DNA: TGTGCCACCAGTGATGCCCGGGACAGGGGTAGGAAACTGTTTTTT
CDR3 protein: CATSDARDRGRKLFF
J gene: TRBJ1-4
clone size: NA
V gene: TRBV24-1
D gene: TRBD1

CDR3 DNA: TGTGCCAGCAGTTACGCACAGGGGATCGGGGCCCAGTATTTT
CDR3 protein: CASSYAQGIGAQYF
J gene: TRBJ2-3
clone size: NA
V gene: TRBV6-5
D gene: TRBD1

CDR3 DNA: TGTGCCAGCAGTAGGGGACTAGCGGGAGACGAGCAGTACTTC
CDR3 protein: CASSRGLAGDEQYF
J gene: TRBJ2-7
clone size: NA
V gene: TRBV28
D gene: TRBD2

CDR3 DNA: TGTGCCAGCAGCCAATATTCCGCCGGGACAGTGACTAACTATGGCTACACCTTC
CDR3 protein: CASSQYSAGTVTNYGYTF
J gene: TRBJ1-2
clone size: NA
V gene: TRBV4-2
D gene: TRBD1

CDR3 DNA: TGTGCCTGGAGCCTGATGGAGAACACTGAAGCTTTCTTT
CDR3 protein: CAWSLMENTEAFF
J gene: TRBJ1-1
clone size: NA
V gene: TRBV30
D gene: NA

CDR3 DNA: TGTGCTAGCAGCTCCGGGACTAGCGGGGTCAATGAGCAGTTCTTC
CDR3 protein: CASSSGTSGVNEQFF
J gene: TRBJ2-1
clone size: NA
V gene: TRBV7-7
D gene: TRBD2

CDR3 DNA: TGTGCCAGTAGTATCGGGAATGGAAACACCATATATTTT
CDR3 protein: CASSIGNGNTIYF
J gene: TRBJ1-3
clone size: NA
V gene: TRBV19
D gene: NA

CDR3 DNA: TGTGCCAGCAGCGAAGCGCTTTTGAACACTGAAGCTTTCTTT
CDR3 protein: CASSEALLNTEAFF
J gene: TRBJ1-1
clone size: NA
V gene: TRBV2
D gene: NA

CDR3 DNA: TGTGCCAGTAGTATGGATCCCGGAGGGCCAGGCGAGCAGTACTTC
CDR3 protein: CASSMDPGGPGEQYF
J gene: TRBJ2-7
clone size: NA
V gene: TRBV19
D gene: NA

CDR3 DNA: TGTGCCAGCAGCCGGCGGGGGCTGGACACCGGGGAGCTGTTTTTT
CDR3 protein: CASSRRGLDTGELFF
J gene: TRBJ2-2
clone size: once
V gene: TRBV6-5
D gene: NA

CDR3 DNA: TGTGCCAGTAGTAGAGATAGCGGGACTATTAAGGATGAGCAGTTCTTC
CDR3 protein: CASSRDSGTIKDEQFF
J gene: TRBJ2-1
clone size: NA
V gene: TRBV19
D gene: TRBD2

CDR3 DNA: TGCGCCAGCAGTCTGCGAGGGGACAGAGGATCCTACGAGCAGTACTTC
CDR3 protein: CASSLRGDRGSYEQYF
J gene: TRBJ2-7
clone size: NA
V gene: TRBV5-1
D gene: TRBD1

CDR3 DNA: TGTGCCAGCAGCCCGAGAGATACGCAGTATTTT
CDR3 protein: CASSPRDTQYF
J gene: TRBJ2-3
clone size: NA
V gene: TRBV7-8
D gene: NA

CDR3 DNA: TGTGCCAGTATCAATACCGGGACAGAAGCCTACACTGAAGCTTTCTTT
CDR3 protein: CASINTGTEAYTEAFF
J gene: TRBJ1-1
clone size: NA
V gene: TRBV19
D gene: TRBD1

CDR3 DNA: TGTGCCAGCAGCTCGGACCTCAGGGGTTCACCCCTCCACTTT
CDR3 protein: CASSSDLRGSPLHF
J gene: TRBJ1-6
clone size: NA
V gene: TRBV7-9
D gene: NA

CDR3 DNA: TGTGCCAGCTCACCAGAGGCTACCTCTGGAAACACCATATATTTT
CDR3 protein: CASSPEATSGNTIYF
J gene: TRBJ1-3
clone size: few
V gene: TRBV18
D gene: NA

CDR3 DNA: TGTGCCATCAGTGAGAGGGGGTCAGGGGGCTCCTACAATGAGCAGTTCTTC
CDR3 protein: CAISERGSGGSYNEQFF
J gene: TRBJ2-1
clone size: few
V gene: TRBV10-3
D gene: TRBD1

CDR3 DNA: TGTGCCAGCAGTCTCCACGAGCAGTACTTC
CDR3 protein: CASSLHEQYF
J gene: TRBJ2-7
clone size: NA
V gene: TRBV6-5
D gene: NA

CDR3 DNA: TGTGCCAGCAGTAGACAGGCCTCTGGAAACACCATATATTTT
CDR3 protein: CASSRQASGNTIYF
J gene: TRBJ1-3
clone size: NA
V gene: TRBV6-5
D gene: NA

CDR3 DNA: TGTGCCAGCCGCACCGGGACAGGGAAGGGTACGCAGTATTTT
CDR3 protein: CASRTGTGKGTQYF
J gene: TRBJ2-3
clone size: once
V gene: TRBV2
D gene: TRBD1

CDR3 DNA: TGTGCCAGCAGCCAAATGGGGATCACTGAAGCTTTCTTT
CDR3 protein: CASSQMGITEAFF
J gene: TRBJ1-1
clone size: NA
V gene: TRBV3-1/TRBV3-2
D gene: NA

CDR3 DNA: TGTGCCAGCAGCTTAGAGGGACAGCAGCCCCAGTTCTTC
CDR3 protein: CASSLEGQQPQFF
J gene: TRBJ2-1
clone size: NA
V gene: TRBV7-2
D gene: TRBD1

CDR3 DNA: TGTGCCAGTAGTATATCCTATACAGATACGCAGTATTTT
CDR3 protein: CASSISYTDTQYF
J gene: TRBJ2-3
clone size: once
V gene: TRBV19
D gene: NA

CDR3 DNA: TGCGCCAGCAGCCAAGAAAGGGCCTACGAGCAGTACTTC
CDR3 protein: CASSQERAYEQYF
J gene: TRBJ2-7
clone size: NA
V gene: TRBV4-1
D gene: NA

CDR3 DNA: TGTGCCTGGAGGGACAGAGACTCTGGAAACACCATATATTTT
CDR3 protein: CAWRDRDSGNTIYF
J gene: TRBJ1-3
clone size: NA
V gene: TRBV30
D gene: NA

CDR3 DNA: TGTGCCAGCAGCGGGGAAACTGTGGTGGGGGGTTACACAGATACGCAGTATTTT
CDR3 protein: CASSGETVVGGYTDTQYF
J gene: TRBJ2-3
clone size: few
V gene: TRBV9
D gene: NA

CDR3 DNA: TGTGCCAGCAGTCCCGGACAGGGGAGCCAGCCCCAGCATTTT
CDR3 protein: CASSPGQGSQPQHF
J gene: TRBJ1-5
clone size: NA
V gene: TRBV6-6
D gene: TRBD1

CDR3 DNA: TGTGCCAGCAGCTGGGACAGGGTTAATGAAAAACTGTTTTTT
CDR3 protein: CASSWDRVNEKLFF
J gene: TRBJ1-4
clone size: NA
V gene: TRBV11-2
D gene: TRBD1